A selection of T cell receptor beta chains follows, all from one sample in a study of blood T cell repertoires in COVID-19. The repertoire was sequenced with immunoSEQ multiplex PCR; TCRdb's copy has only in-frame clones and lacks some. Of about 500,000 clones in the sample, 70% to 90% were seen once. Sequencing was performed on peripheral blood. The receptors originated from a woman aged 45-60 years with COVID-19, enrolled during active disease. Both conserved end residues are part of each CDR3. Fields, in order: J gene, D gene, V gene, clone size, CDR3 protein, CDR3 DNA. D genes are given only for firm matches. Not every row has a clone size; where given, it reads once, few, many or a size class.

j_gene: TRBJ2-3; d_gene: TRBD2; v_gene: TRBV19; abundance: .; CDR3aa: CASKVARGFTDTQYF; CDR3nt: TGTGCCAGTAAGGTAGCGCGGGGGTTCACAGATACGCAGTATTTT
j_gene: TRBJ2-1; d_gene: .; v_gene: TRBV19; abundance: .; CDR3aa: CASNWGPLDEQFF; CDR3nt: TGTGCCAGTAACTGGGGGCCGCTGGATGAGCAGTTCTTC
j_gene: TRBJ2-4; d_gene: .; v_gene: TRBV2; abundance: .; CDR3aa: CASSSLQGRLAKNIQYF; CDR3nt: TGTGCCAGCAGTTCCCTTCAGGGAAGGCTAGCCAAAAACATTCAGTACTTC
j_gene: TRBJ1-1; d_gene: TRBD1; v_gene: TRBV3-1/TRBV3-2; abundance: once; CDR3aa: CASSSPQGNWNTEAFF; CDR3nt: TGTGCCAGCAGCTCCCCACAGGGGAATTGGAACACTGAAGCTTTCTTT
j_gene: TRBJ1-2; d_gene: .; v_gene: TRBV5-1; abundance: .; CDR3aa: CASSQGSQGRDGYTF; CDR3nt: TGCGCCAGCAGCCAAGGATCCCAGGGGCGGGATGGCTACACCTTC
j_gene: TRBJ2-1; d_gene: .; v_gene: TRBV7-2; abundance: .; CDR3aa: CASSLWHEQFF; CDR3nt: TGTGCCAGCAGCCTGTGGCATGAGCAGTTCTTC
j_gene: TRBJ1-1; d_gene: TRBD1; v_gene: TRBV7-9; abundance: many; CDR3aa: CASSSNRGNTEAFF; CDR3nt: TGTGCCAGCAGTTCAAACAGGGGGAACACTGAAGCTTTCTTT
j_gene: TRBJ2-5; d_gene: .; v_gene: TRBV18; abundance: .; CDR3aa: CASSPRTQETQYF; CDR3nt: TGTGCCAGCTCACCTAGGACACAAGAGACCCAGTACTTC
j_gene: TRBJ1-5; d_gene: TRBD1; v_gene: TRBV19; abundance: .; CDR3aa: CASSRDRVQPQHF; CDR3nt: TGTGCCAGTAGTCGGGACAGGGTTCAGCCCCAGCATTTT
j_gene: TRBJ1-2; d_gene: .; v_gene: TRBV6-5; abundance: .; CDR3aa: CASSWRSSTLTF; CDR3nt: TGTGCCAGCAGTTGGCGGTCTTCAACACTCACCTTC
j_gene: TRBJ1-3; d_gene: TRBD1; v_gene: TRBV6-5; abundance: .; CDR3aa: CATRLGTATGNTIYF; CDR3nt: TGTGCCACCAGATTAGGGACAGCGACTGGAAACACCATATATTTT
j_gene: TRBJ2-1; d_gene: TRBD2; v_gene: TRBV4-1; abundance: once; CDR3aa: CASSQDQGLAYNEQFF; CDR3nt: TGCGCCAGCAGCCAAGATCAGGGACTAGCCTACAATGAGCAGTTCTTC
j_gene: TRBJ2-7; d_gene: .; v_gene: TRBV28; abundance: .; CDR3aa: CASKFMDSIYEQYF; CDR3nt: TGTGCCAGTAAGTTTATGGACTCAATCTACGAGCAGTACTTC
j_gene: TRBJ1-1; d_gene: .; v_gene: TRBV6-5; abundance: .; CDR3aa: CATAVYTEAFF; CDR3nt: TGTGCCACCGCGGTATACACTGAAGCTTTCTTT
j_gene: TRBJ2-3; d_gene: .; v_gene: TRBV9; abundance: few; CDR3aa: CASSVGPTSTDTQYF; CDR3nt: TGTGCCAGCAGCGTAGGTCCTACTAGCACAGATACGCAGTATTTT
j_gene: TRBJ1-3; d_gene: .; v_gene: TRBV28; abundance: .; CDR3aa: CASSIGPIKTGGSGNTIYF; CDR3nt: TGTGCCAGCAGCATTGGCCCTATAAAAACCGGGGGATCTGGAAACACCATATATTTT
j_gene: TRBJ2-1; d_gene: .; v_gene: TRBV6-5; abundance: few; CDR3aa: CASNSLDPPLNEQFF; CDR3nt: TGTGCCAGTAATTCACTAGACCCCCCCCTCAATGAGCAGTTCTTC
j_gene: TRBJ2-7; d_gene: .; v_gene: TRBV5-6; abundance: .; CDR3aa: CASSPGLFYEQYF; CDR3nt: TGTGCCAGCTCCCCGGGACTCTTCTACGAGCAGTACTTC
j_gene: TRBJ2-7; d_gene: .; v_gene: TRBV6-4; abundance: .; CDR3aa: CASESGRTYEQYF; CDR3nt: TGTGCCAGCGAAAGTGGCAGGACCTACGAGCAGTACTTC
j_gene: TRBJ1-1; d_gene: .; v_gene: TRBV29-1; abundance: .; CDR3aa: CSVALLGQFNIMNTEAFF; CDR3nt: TGCAGCGTTGCCCTCCTCGGACAGTTTAATATCATGAACACTGAAGCTTTCTTT
j_gene: TRBJ1-2; d_gene: TRBD1; v_gene: TRBV11-2; abundance: .; CDR3aa: CASSLLRTGGDGYTF; CDR3nt: TGTGCCAGCAGCTTATTACGGACAGGGGGAGATGGCTACACCTTC
j_gene: TRBJ1-5; d_gene: TRBD1; v_gene: TRBV18; abundance: .; CDR3aa: CASSPSQTGKSNQPQHF; CDR3nt: TGTGCCAGCTCACCATCGCAGACAGGGAAAAGCAATCAGCCCCAGCATTTT
j_gene: TRBJ1-1; d_gene: .; v_gene: TRBV27; abundance: .; CDR3aa: CASSFRVGGTEAFF; CDR3nt: TGTGCCAGCAGTTTTCGGGTGGGGGGCACTGAAGCTTTCTTT
j_gene: TRBJ2-3; d_gene: .; v_gene: TRBV4-1; abundance: .; CDR3aa: CASRGGALTDTQYF; CDR3nt: TGCGCCAGCAGGGGGGGGGCCCTCACAGATACGCAGTATTTT
j_gene: TRBJ1-5; d_gene: .; v_gene: TRBV2; abundance: .; CDR3aa: CASKEGGSSNQPQHF; CDR3nt: TGTGCCAGCAAAGAAGGAGGGTCCAGCAATCAGCCCCAGCATTTT
j_gene: TRBJ2-1; d_gene: TRBD1; v_gene: TRBV29-1; abundance: .; CDR3aa: CSVEDAGQGYNEQFF; CDR3nt: TGCAGCGTTGAAGATGCGGGACAGGGTTACAATGAGCAGTTCTTC
j_gene: TRBJ1-1; d_gene: .; v_gene: TRBV19; abundance: .; CDR3aa: CASSISRGTEAFF; CDR3nt: TGTGCCAGTAGTATAAGTCGGGGGACTGAAGCTTTCTTT
j_gene: TRBJ2-1; d_gene: TRBD2; v_gene: TRBV3-1/TRBV3-2; abundance: .; CDR3aa: CASSQVGRGEQFF; CDR3nt: TGTGCCAGCAGCCAAGTGGGGAGGGGTGAGCAGTTCTTC
j_gene: TRBJ2-3; d_gene: .; v_gene: TRBV16; abundance: .; CDR3aa: CASSQGGGQGTDTQYF; CDR3nt: TGTGCCAGCAGCCAAGGTGGCGGGCAGGGGACAGATACGCAGTATTTT
j_gene: TRBJ1-6; d_gene: .; v_gene: TRBV28; abundance: .; CDR3aa: CASALPRASPLHF; CDR3nt: TGTGCCAGCGCCCTACCGAGGGCCTCACCCCTCCACTTT
j_gene: TRBJ1-4; d_gene: .; v_gene: TRBV30; abundance: .; CDR3aa: CAWSTGPWNEKLFF; CDR3nt: TGTGCCTGGAGTACGGGTCCATGGAATGAAAAACTGTTTTTT
j_gene: TRBJ1-4; d_gene: .; v_gene: TRBV7-9; abundance: .; CDR3aa: CASSPPSVRNEKLFF; CDR3nt: TGTGCCAGCAGCCCCCCCTCAGTACGTAATGAAAAACTGTTTTTT
j_gene: TRBJ1-4; d_gene: .; v_gene: TRBV4-2; abundance: .; CDR3aa: CASSQGIPGATNEKLFF; CDR3nt: TGTGCCAGCAGCCAAGGGATACCGGGAGCAACTAATGAAAAACTGTTTTTT
j_gene: TRBJ2-7; d_gene: TRBD1; v_gene: TRBV10-2; abundance: .; CDR3aa: CASSGGTGVYEQYF; CDR3nt: TGCGCCAGCAGTGGAGGGACAGGGGTGTACGAGCAGTACTTC
j_gene: TRBJ1-1; d_gene: .; v_gene: TRBV25-1; abundance: .; CDR3aa: CASADPGERTEAFF; CDR3nt: TGTGCCAGCGCCGACCCAGGGGAGAGGACTGAAGCTTTCTTT
j_gene: TRBJ1-1; d_gene: .; v_gene: TRBV5-4; abundance: .; CDR3aa: CASSGDGGTEAFF; CDR3nt: TGTGCCAGCAGCGGGGACGGGGGCACTGAAGCTTTCTTT
j_gene: TRBJ1-6; d_gene: TRBD1; v_gene: TRBV6-5; abundance: .; CDR3aa: CASSPGQGNSPLHF; CDR3nt: TGTGCCAGCAGCCCGGGACAGGGAAATTCACCCCTCCACTTT
j_gene: TRBJ2-1; d_gene: .; v_gene: TRBV7-8; abundance: .; CDR3aa: CASSLDGGDQFF; CDR3nt: TGTGCCAGCAGCTTAGATGGCGGGGACCAGTTCTTC
j_gene: TRBJ1-2; d_gene: TRBD1; v_gene: TRBV7-9; abundance: .; CDR3aa: CASSLVTGTADVIGYTF; CDR3nt: TGTGCCAGCAGCTTAGTAACCGGGACAGCTGACGTTATTGGCTACACCTTC
j_gene: TRBJ2-3; d_gene: .; v_gene: TRBV2; abundance: .; CDR3aa: CASKQVFTDTQYF; CDR3nt: TGTGCCAGCAAGCAGGTCTTCACAGATACGCAGTATTTT
j_gene: TRBJ1-2; d_gene: TRBD1; v_gene: TRBV11-2; abundance: .; CDR3aa: CASSLVGQHPNYGYTF; CDR3nt: TGTGCCAGCAGCTTAGTGGGACAGCACCCTAACTATGGCTACACCTTC
j_gene: TRBJ1-5; d_gene: .; v_gene: TRBV11-2; abundance: .; CDR3aa: CASSLKGGNQPQHF; CDR3nt: TGTGCCAGCAGCCTCAAAGGGGGTAATCAGCCCCAGCATTTT
j_gene: TRBJ1-2; d_gene: TRBD1; v_gene: TRBV27; abundance: once; CDR3aa: CASSSGGQGAFYGYTF; CDR3nt: TGTGCCAGCAGTTCCGGTGGACAGGGAGCTTTCTATGGCTACACCTTC
j_gene: TRBJ1-1; d_gene: .; v_gene: TRBV6-5; abundance: .; CDR3aa: CASSQGWYEAFF; CDR3nt: TGTGCCAGCAGCCAGGGTTGGTACGAAGCTTTCTTT
j_gene: TRBJ1-5; d_gene: TRBD1; v_gene: TRBV29-1; abundance: .; CDR3aa: CSVVQGGQPQHF; CDR3nt: TGCAGCGTTGTTCAGGGGGGCCAGCCCCAGCATTTT
j_gene: TRBJ2-4; d_gene: TRBD1; v_gene: TRBV10-3; abundance: .; CDR3aa: CAISERAGGENVIQYF; CDR3nt: TGTGCCATCAGTGAGAGGGCAGGGGGCGAAAACGTCATTCAGTACTTC
j_gene: TRBJ2-7; d_gene: .; v_gene: TRBV19; abundance: .; CDR3aa: CASSIDGYSSYEQYF; CDR3nt: TGTGCCAGTAGTATAGATGGTTACAGCTCCTACGAGCAGTACTTC
j_gene: TRBJ1-3; d_gene: TRBD1; v_gene: TRBV6-6; abundance: .; CDR3aa: CASRPGQGAAGNTIYF; CDR3nt: TGTGCCAGCAGACCAGGACAGGGGGCGGCTGGAAACACCATATATTTT
j_gene: TRBJ2-1; d_gene: TRBD1; v_gene: TRBV27; abundance: once; CDR3aa: CASSDRTGGTEQFF; CDR3nt: TGTGCCAGCAGTGACCGGACAGGGGGCACTGAGCAGTTCTTC
j_gene: TRBJ1-5; d_gene: TRBD1; v_gene: TRBV6-5; abundance: .; CDR3aa: CASRPRQGREPQHF; CDR3nt: TGTGCCAGCAGGCCTCGACAGGGGAGGGAGCCCCAGCATTTT
j_gene: TRBJ1-4; d_gene: .; v_gene: TRBV19; abundance: .; CDR3aa: CASSSSPQGTNEKLFF; CDR3nt: TGTGCCAGTAGTTCCTCTCCACAGGGAACTAATGAAAAACTGTTTTTT
j_gene: TRBJ1-2; d_gene: .; v_gene: TRBV11-2; abundance: .; CDR3aa: CASTLTRNYGYTF; CDR3nt: TGTGCCAGCACCCTGACACGTAACTATGGCTACACCTTC
j_gene: TRBJ1-2; d_gene: .; v_gene: TRBV5-4; abundance: .; CDR3aa: CASSLGGANYGYTF; CDR3nt: TGTGCCAGCAGCCTAGGGGGAGCGAACTATGGCTACACCTTC
j_gene: TRBJ2-5; d_gene: TRBD2; v_gene: TRBV19; abundance: .; CDR3aa: CASSVSGGRETQYF; CDR3nt: TGTGCCAGTAGTGTTAGCGGGGGGAGAGAGACCCAGTACTTC
j_gene: TRBJ1-2; d_gene: TRBD1; v_gene: TRBV4-1; abundance: .; CDR3aa: CASSQSTGQGTYGYTF; CDR3nt: TGCGCCAGCAGCCAGTCGACGGGACAGGGGACCTATGGCTACACCTTC